Listed below are T cell receptor beta chains from one sample, sequenced in a study of cytomegalovirus exposure and HLA in healthy donors. Repertoires were generated with immunoSEQ multiplex PCR, while TCRdb's copy carries only in-frame clones and drops some. The profile shows 150,000 to 200,000 clones, roughly four fifths of them singletons. The sample comprised PBMCs. The receptors were sampled from a male donor in good health and CMV-seronegative. Both conserved end residues are part of each CDR3. D genes are given only for firm matches. The listing skips clone size in some rows; elsewhere it reads once, few, many or a size class.

J,V,size,D,DNA,CDR3
TRBJ2-1,TRBV25-1,few,NA,TGTGCCAGCAGTGAATTATCCGGGGAATTCGAGCAGTTCTTC,CASSELSGEFEQFF
TRBJ2-1,TRBV28,few,TRBD2,TGTGCCAGCAGTTTCCCTAGCGGTAATGAGCAGTTCTTC,CASSFPSGNEQFF
TRBJ2-1,TRBV30,NA,TRBD2,TGTGCCTGGGATGCCCTAGCGGGGGCTTACAATGAGCAGTTCTTC,CAWDALAGAYNEQFF
TRBJ1-1,TRBV11-2,NA,NA,TGTGCCAGCAGCCCACAGGGCCCCACTGAAGCTTTCTTT,CASSPQGPTEAFF
TRBJ2-4,TRBV28,NA,NA,TGTGCCAGCAGTCCGGGGGGCCGCTACAAAAACATTCAGTACTTC,CASSPGGRYKNIQYF
TRBJ2-1,TRBV9,NA,NA,TGTGCCAGCAGCGTAGAGGGGGTTGACTACAATGAGCAGTTCTTC,CASSVEGVDYNEQFF
TRBJ1-2,TRBV15,NA,NA,TGTGCCACCTCCCCCTCAGGAGGGGCGGGAGCTAACTATGGCTACACCTTC,CATSPSGGAGANYGYTF
TRBJ1-3,TRBV6-6,NA,TRBD1,TGTGCCAGCAGACCCCCAGGGGGCTCTGGAAACACCATATATTTT,CASRPPGGSGNTIYF
TRBJ1-2,TRBV12-5,NA,TRBD1,TGTGCTAGTGTTACAGGGGGCCTCGGCTATGGCTACACCTTC,CASVTGGLGYGYTF
TRBJ2-1,TRBV2,NA,TRBD2,TGTGCCAGCAGACGGGAGGCTAGTACCTACAATGAGCAGTTCTTC,CASRREASTYNEQFF
TRBJ2-7,TRBV5-1,NA,TRBD1,TGCGCCAGCAGCCGCCCGGGACAGGGGACCAACGAGCAGTACTTC,CASSRPGQGTNEQYF
TRBJ1-1,TRBV14,NA,NA,TGTGCCAGCAGCCGCGGACGGGATTACACTGAAGCTTTCTTT,CASSRGRDYTEAFF
TRBJ1-5,TRBV6-5,NA,TRBD1,TGTGCCAGCAGCGGTACAGGGGTGGGGCAGCCCCAGCATTTT,CASSGTGVGQPQHF
TRBJ2-2,TRBV30,NA,TRBD2,TGTGCCTGGAGCGAGACTAGCGCCGCGAACACCGGGGAGCTGTTTTTT,CAWSETSAANTGELFF
TRBJ2-7,TRBV6-5,NA,NA,TGTGCCAGCAGAGGGGCGGGAATCTCCTACGAGCAGTACTTC,CASRGAGISYEQYF
TRBJ1-3,TRBV30,once,NA,TGTGCCTGGAGTGCATCTATTTTGTCTGGAAACACCATATATTTT,CAWSASILSGNTIYF
TRBJ1-5,TRBV7-3,NA,NA,TGTGCCTCTGCCGCAAGCATGGATCAGCCCCAGCATTTT,CASAASMDQPQHF
TRBJ1-5,TRBV4-2,NA,NA,TGTGCCAGCAGCCAAGCCGCGGGGCTTAGCAATCAGCCCCAGCATTTT,CASSQAAGLSNQPQHF
TRBJ2-7,TRBV6-5,NA,TRBD1,TGTGCCAGCAGCCTTTCAGGGGGCACCTACGAGCAGTACTTC,CASSLSGGTYEQYF
TRBJ1-5,TRBV30,NA,TRBD1,TGTGCCTGGAGTCCCGGACAGGGAAATCAGCCCCAGCATTTT,CAWSPGQGNQPQHF
TRBJ2-1,TRBV30,NA,NA,TGTGCCTGGAGGAGGAGCGTTGAGCAGTTCTTC,CAWRRSVEQFF
TRBJ1-1,TRBV7-3,few,NA,TGTGCCAGCAGTCTCGGAGGGGACGCTGAAGCTTTCTTT,CASSLGGDAEAFF
TRBJ2-2,TRBV2,NA,TRBD1,TGTGCCAGCAGTGGTTTCCGGACAGGGGCCACCGGGGAGCTGTTTTTT,CASSGFRTGATGELFF
TRBJ2-3,TRBV28,NA,NA,TGTGCCAGCAGTTCTCTACTAGATCCAGGCACAGATACGCAGTATTTT,CASSSLLDPGTDTQYF
TRBJ2-1,TRBV7-2,NA,TRBD2,TGTGCCAGCAGTAAGGGACTAGCGGAGTACAATGAGCAGTTCTTC,CASSKGLAEYNEQFF
TRBJ1-3,TRBV7-8,NA,TRBD1,TGTGCCAGCAGCCGACAGGGTGTCCCTCGGGACACCATATATTTT,CASSRQGVPRDTIYF
TRBJ1-2,TRBV9,NA,TRBD1,TGTGCCAGCAGCAGCTACAGGGGATCCGGCTATGGCTACACCTTC,CASSSYRGSGYGYTF
TRBJ2-7,TRBV4-1,NA,TRBD2,TGCGCCAGCAGCCTCGGACTAGCGGTCTCCTACGAGCAGTACTTC,CASSLGLAVSYEQYF
TRBJ1-5,TRBV19,NA,NA,TGTGCCAGTAGTATCCAGGGCGGTCAGCCCCAGCATTTT,CASSIQGGQPQHF
TRBJ1-5,TRBV6-1,NA,NA,TGTGCCAGCAGTGGCTTAAACAGAGTTTATAGCAATCAGCCCCAGCATTTT,CASSGLNRVYSNQPQHF
TRBJ2-1,TRBV28,NA,TRBD2,TGTGCCAGCAGTCGGCTAGCGGGAGCGATTAGCTCCTACAATGAGCAGTTCTTC,CASSRLAGAISSYNEQFF
TRBJ2-5,TRBV9,NA,NA,TGTGCCAGCAGCGTTCCCCCAGAAGAGACCCAGTACTTC,CASSVPPEETQYF
TRBJ1-3,TRBV28,few,TRBD1,TGTGCCAGCAGTTCTGGACAGGCAAACACCATATATTTT,CASSSGQANTIYF
TRBJ1-3,TRBV2,NA,TRBD1,TGTGCCAGCGGGCTGGGACAGGGGGTAGGAAACACCATATATTTT,CASGLGQGVGNTIYF
TRBJ2-7,TRBV4-2,NA,NA,TGTGCCAGCAGCCAAGTAGGGGTTCTCGAGCAGTACTTC,CASSQVGVLEQYF
TRBJ1-2,TRBV7-3,NA,NA,TGTGCCAGCAGCCCCGGGACTTCCTATGGCTACACCTTC,CASSPGTSYGYTF
TRBJ2-5,TRBV19,NA,NA,TGTGCCATCCCCACCGACCCGCAGGCAGAGACCCAGTACTTC,CAIPTDPQAETQYF
TRBJ1-2,TRBV29-1,NA,NA,TGCAGCGTTGAAGTGGCGGAGAACTATGGCTACACCTTC,CSVEVAENYGYTF
TRBJ1-5,TRBV15,NA,NA,TGTGCCACCAGCAGAGATAGGCGAGGTCAGCCCCAGCATTTT,CATSRDRRGQPQHF
TRBJ1-5,TRBV28,NA,NA,TGTGCCAGCAGTTTAGAAGTGGGGGCAGGTGTTCGCAATCAGCCCCAGCATTTT,CASSLEVGAGVRNQPQHF
TRBJ1-5,TRBV7-2,NA,TRBD1,TGTGCCAGCAGCTTACGGACAGGAAGCAATCAGCCCCAGCATTTT,CASSLRTGSNQPQHF
TRBJ2-3,TRBV7-8,NA,TRBD2,TGTGCCAGCAGCTTAGGCGGCTGGCGTAGCGGGGTATCGCAGTATTTT,CASSLGGWRSGVSQYF
TRBJ1-2,TRBV18,few,NA,TGTGCCAGCTCACTGAGCCCCGAAGATGGCTACACCTTC,CASSLSPEDGYTF
TRBJ2-1,TRBV4-1,NA,NA,TGCGCCAGCAGCCAGAAACTAGTACCCAATGAGCAGTTCTTC,CASSQKLVPNEQFF
TRBJ2-7,TRBV6-6,NA,NA,TGTGCCAGCCGCCTAGATCGGGAGCAGTACTTC,CASRLDREQYF
TRBJ2-7,TRBV7-2,once,NA,TGTGCCAGCAGCTTAGGGGAGGGGGGCGTATCCTACGAGCAGTACTTC,CASSLGEGGVSYEQYF
TRBJ2-7,TRBV7-9,once,TRBD2,TGTGCCAGCAGCTCTCAGACTAGCGTGAGCTCCTACGAGCAGTACTTC,CASSSQTSVSSYEQYF
TRBJ1-4,TRBV6-5,NA,NA,TGTGCCAGCACCTCAGGCAGGGCCGCTAATGAAAAACTGTTTTTT,CASTSGRAANEKLFF
TRBJ2-3,TRBV11-2,NA,NA,TGTGCCAGCAGCTCTCCGAGTCTAGATACGCAGTATTTT,CASSSPSLDTQYF
TRBJ2-7,TRBV30,NA,TRBD2,TGTGCCTGGAGTCACGGGGGGGCCTACGAGCAGTACTTC,CAWSHGGAYEQYF
TRBJ1-5,TRBV12-5,NA,TRBD1,TGTGCTAGTGGTTTCGCAGACAGGGGATATCAGCCCCAGCATTTT,CASGFADRGYQPQHF
TRBJ2-1,TRBV27,NA,NA,TGTGCCAGCAGTTCCACTTACCGGAGATACTACAATGAGCAGTTCTTC,CASSSTYRRYYNEQFF
TRBJ1-3,TRBV5-4,NA,TRBD1,TGTGCCAGCAGCTTGGTGGGACAGCTGTCTGGAAACACCATATATTTT,CASSLVGQLSGNTIYF